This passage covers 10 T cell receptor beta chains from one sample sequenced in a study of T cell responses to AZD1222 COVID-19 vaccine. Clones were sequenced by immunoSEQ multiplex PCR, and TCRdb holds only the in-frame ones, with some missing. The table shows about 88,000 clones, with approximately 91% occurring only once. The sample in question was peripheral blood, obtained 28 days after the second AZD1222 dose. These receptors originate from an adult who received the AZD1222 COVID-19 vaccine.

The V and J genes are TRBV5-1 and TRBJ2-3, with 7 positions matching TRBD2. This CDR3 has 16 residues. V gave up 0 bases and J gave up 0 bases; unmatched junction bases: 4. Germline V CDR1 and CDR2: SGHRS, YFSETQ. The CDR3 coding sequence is TGCGCCAGCAGCTTGGATGGCGGGGGAAGCACAGATACGCAGTATTTT. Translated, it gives CASSLDGGGSTDTQYF. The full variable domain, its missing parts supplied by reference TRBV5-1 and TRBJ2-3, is KAGVTQTPRYLIKTRGQQVTLSCSPISGHRSVSWYQQTPGQGLQFLFEYFSETQRNKGNFPGRFSGRQFSNSRSEMNVSTLELGDSALYLCASSLDGGGSTDTQYFGPGTRLTVL.

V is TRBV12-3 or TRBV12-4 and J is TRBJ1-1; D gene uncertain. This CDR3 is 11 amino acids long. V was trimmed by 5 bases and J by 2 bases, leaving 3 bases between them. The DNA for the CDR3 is TGTGCCAGCAGTGGAAACACTGAAGCTTTCTTT. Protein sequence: CASSGNTEAFF.

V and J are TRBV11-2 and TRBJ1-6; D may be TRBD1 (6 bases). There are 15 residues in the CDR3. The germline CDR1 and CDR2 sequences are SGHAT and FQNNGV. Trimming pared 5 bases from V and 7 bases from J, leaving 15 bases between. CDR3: CASSEYRVRNSPLHF. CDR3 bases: TGTGCCAGCAGCGAATACAGGGTGCGGAATTCACCCCTCCACTTT.

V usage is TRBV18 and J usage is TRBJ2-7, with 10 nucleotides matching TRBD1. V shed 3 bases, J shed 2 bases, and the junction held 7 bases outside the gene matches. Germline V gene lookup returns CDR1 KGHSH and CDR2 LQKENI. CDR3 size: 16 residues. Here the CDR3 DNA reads TGTGCCAGCTCACCGTCCCAAGGGACAGGGGCCTACGAGCAGTACTTC. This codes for CASSPSQGTGAYEQYF.

The CDR3 bases are TGTGCCAGCAGCTTGGGGGGGCATGCCTACGAGCAGTACTTC. Protein: CASSLGGHAYEQYF. This rearrangement joins TRBV5-5 to TRBJ2-7; D is perhaps TRBD1 (6 bases). Germline CDR1 is SGHKS and CDR2 is YYEKEE (reference sequence). The CDR3 contains 14 residues. V lost 0 bases and J 2 bases, leaving 9 bases between the germline ends.

The CDR3 sequence is CASSTGRNTEAFF. Written as DNA, the CDR3 is TGCGCCAGCAGCACCGGACGGAACACTGAAGCTTTCTTT. The chain links TRBV5-1 to TRBJ1-1; D unresolved. Germline lookup yields CDR1 SGHRS and CDR2 YFSETQ. CDR3 length equals 13 residues. The V end lost 4 bases, the J end lost 1 base, and 8 bases lay between the germline ends.

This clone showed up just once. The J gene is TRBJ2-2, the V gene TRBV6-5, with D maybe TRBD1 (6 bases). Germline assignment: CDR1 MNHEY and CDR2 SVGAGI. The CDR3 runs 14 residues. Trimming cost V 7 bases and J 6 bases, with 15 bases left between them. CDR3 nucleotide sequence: TGTGCCAGCACCGAACAGGGCAGGGCCGGGGAGCTGTTTTTT. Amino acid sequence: CASTEQGRAGELFF.

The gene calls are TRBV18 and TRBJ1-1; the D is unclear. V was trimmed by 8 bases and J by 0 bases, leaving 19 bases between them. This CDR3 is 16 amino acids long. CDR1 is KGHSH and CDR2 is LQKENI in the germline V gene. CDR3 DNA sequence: TGTGCCAGCGCCCCGGTCACGGAAAAGATGAACACTGAAGCTTTCTTT. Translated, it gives CASAPVTEKMNTEAFF.

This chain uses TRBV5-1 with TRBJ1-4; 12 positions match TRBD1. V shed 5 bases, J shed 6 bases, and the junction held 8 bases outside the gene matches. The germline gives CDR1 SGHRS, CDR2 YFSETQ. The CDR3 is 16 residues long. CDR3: CASRRGQGAQDEKLFF. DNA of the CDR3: TGCGCCAGCAGGAGGGGACAGGGGGCTCAAGATGAAAAACTGTTTTTT.

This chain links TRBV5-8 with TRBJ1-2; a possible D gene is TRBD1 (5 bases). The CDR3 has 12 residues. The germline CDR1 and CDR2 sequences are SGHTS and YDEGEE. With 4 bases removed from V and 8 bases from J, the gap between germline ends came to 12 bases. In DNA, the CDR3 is TGTGCCAGCAGCCGAGCGGGGGTAGGCTACACCTTC. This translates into CASSRAGVGYTF.